Below, 4 T cell receptor beta chains from the same sample are listed, as sequenced in a study of blood T cell repertoires in COVID-19. Some clones are missing from TCRdb's copy, which holds only in-frame ones; the method was immunoSEQ multiplex PCR. The sample lists hundreds of thousands of clones; 82% were seen once. The specimen was peripheral blood. The source of these receptors is a woman in her seventies with acute or convalescent COVID-19.

V gene TRBV28 combines with J gene TRBJ1-2; D possibly corresponds to TRBD1 (5 bases). This CDR3 region has 15 residues. The germline CDR1 and CDR2 sequences are MDHEN and SYDVKM. V was trimmed by 4 bases and J by 4 bases, leaving 16 bases between them. This chain's CDR3 is CASSSSWGNPYGYTF. The CDR3 DNA follows: TGTGCCAGCAGTTCCTCTTGGGGCAACCCCTATGGCTACACCTTC.

DNA of the CDR3: TGCGCCAGCAGTTTGACAGGGGAGACCCAGTACTTC. Translation: CASSLTGETQYF. The chain joins TRBV5-1 to TRBJ2-5; 7 positions match TRBD1. CDR1 SGHRS and CDR2 YFSETQ come from the germline V gene. The junction had 3 bases not matched to a gene; V was cut back by 5 bases and J by 5 bases. The CDR3 has 12 residues.

The gene calls are TRBV28 and TRBJ1-2, with a possible D match to TRBD1 (5 bases). The CDR3 is made up of 16 amino acids. The germline V gene encodes CDR1 MDHEN and CDR2 SYDVKM. The germline V and J ends were trimmed by 6 bases and 2 bases, with 19 bases remaining between them. CDR3 sequence (DNA): TGTGCCAGCAGCATCCTGGGGGGACCGGGAAACTATGGCTACACCTTC. It yields the protein CASSILGGPGNYGYTF.

This chain links TRBV7-2 with TRBJ1-3; TRBD1 is a possible D gene (6 bases). CDR3 length equals 15 residues. With 4 bases removed from V and 4 bases from J, the gap between germline ends came to 14 bases. CDR1 SGHTA and CDR2 FQGNSA come from the germline V gene. The DNA for the CDR3 is TGTGCCAGCAGCTCGACCGGGACAACGGGAAACACCATATATTTT. As protein: CASSSTGTTGNTIYF.